Sequencing of this T cell receptor (beta chain) was carried out in a study of control samples from healthy donors and cancer patients. Generated by immunoSEQ multiplex PCR, the TCRdb table keeps only in-frame clones and is missing some. Of 150,000 to 200,000 clones in the sample, roughly nine tenths were seen once. The J segment lost 4 bases and the V segment lost 4 bases, leaving 2 bases of the junction unmatched. Germline CDR1 is WNHNN and CDR2 is SYGVQD (reference sequence). This CDR3 is built from 14 residues. The sample was blood. The sequence was obtained from a man in his thirties or forties in good health. This chain links TRBV10-1 with TRBJ2-2, with TRBD1 identical over 8 bases. CDR3 residues: CASSGDRRTGELFF. The DNA of the CDR3 is TGCGCCAGCAGTGGGGACAGGCGCACCGGGGAGCTGTTTTTT.